This TCR beta chain was observed in a study of cytomegalovirus exposure and HLA in healthy donors. This PCR relied on a set of 60 Vbeta primers and 13 Jbeta primers. Generated by immunoSEQ multiplex PCR, the TCRdb table keeps only in-frame clones and is missing some. Among more than 80,000 clones listed, about two thirds were seen once. Germline V gene sequence: CDR1 SNHLY, CDR2 FYNNEI. V was shortened by 7 bases and J by 0 bases, with 5 bases between the two germline ends. The CDR3 is 12 residues long. Sequencing used PBMCs. This TCR was recovered from a boy between 10 and 17 years old in good health and CMV-seronegative. The gene calls are TRBV2 and TRBJ2-3; no reliable D call. The CDR3 loop is CASTPSTDTQYF. The CDR3 region has the DNA TGTGCCAGCACTCCTAGCACAGATACGCAGTATTTT.